Presented here are 4 T cell receptor beta chains from one specimen sequenced in a study of cytomegalovirus exposure and HLA in healthy donors. The PCR contained 60 Vbeta and 13 Jbeta primers. This table comes from immunoSEQ multiplex PCR, and its TCRdb copy is limited to in-frame clones, with some not included. The table shows some 190,000 clones, with almost 80% occurring only once. Sequenced: PBMCs. The receptors here all came from a woman under 30 in good health and CMV-seronegative.

This sequence joins TRBV7-3 and TRBJ1-1, with D unclear. Germline V gene lookup returns CDR1 SGHTA and CDR2 FQGTGA. With 5 bases removed from V and 5 bases from J, the gap between germline ends came to 12 bases. The CDR3 has 13 residues. In nucleotides, the CDR3 is TGTGCCAGCAGCCTAATCGGTAGAACTGAAGCTTTCTTT. This codes for CASSLIGRTEAFF. The whole variable domain, remainder taken from reference TRBV7-3 and TRBJ1-1, is GAGVSQTPSNKVTEKGKYVELRCDPISGHTALYWYRQSLGQGPEFLIYFQGTGAADDSGLPNDRFFAVRPEGSVSTLKIQRTERGDSAVYLCASSLIGRTEAFFGQGTRLTVV.

The V and J genes are TRBV30 and TRBJ1-2; tentatively, D is TRBD1 (5 bases). There are 11 residues in the CDR3. Germline assignment: CDR1 GTSNPN and CDR2 SVGIG (reference sequence). The DNA of the CDR3 is TGTGCTTCCAGGGTGAGCTATGGCTACACCTTC. This codes for CASRVSYGYTF.

This sequence joins TRBV15 and TRBJ2-5; 12 bases are shared with TRBD2. V dropped 1 base and J dropped 5; count of bases not matched to a gene: 8. There are 17 residues in the CDR3. Germline lookup yields CDR1 LNHNV and CDR2 YYDKDF (reference sequence). The DNA of the CDR3 is TGTGCCACCAGCAGAGGCCTGACTAGCGGGGGCATGGAGACCCAGTACTTC. Protein product: CATSRGLTSGGMETQYF.

The V and J genes are TRBV7-9 and TRBJ2-1; D unclear. There are 14 residues in the CDR3. Germline-derived CDR1 and CDR2 are SEHNR and FQNEAQ (reference sequence). Deletions cut 2 bases from V and 4 bases from J, with 9 bases between. CDR3 sequence (DNA): TGTGCCAGCAGCTTAAGGCAGGCTTACAATGAGCAGTTCTTC. Protein: CASSLRQAYNEQFF.